This is a list of T cell receptor beta chains from one sample in a study of cytomegalovirus exposure and HLA in healthy donors. Sequencing used immunoSEQ multiplex PCR; TCRdb keeps in-frame clones, though not all of them. The table lists over 100,000 clones, under 85% of them singletons. The sample was PBMCs. The source is a woman between 45 and 60 years old in good health and CMV-seropositive. Both conserved end residues are part of each CDR3. The order of the fields is D gene, J gene, clone size, V gene, CDR3 DNA, CDR3 protein. The D gene is left open where the match is weak. The listing skips clone size in some rows; elsewhere it reads once, few, many or a size class.

>TRBD2|TRBJ2-7|NA|TRBV14
TGTGCCAGCAGCACCCTAGCGGGCTCCTACGAGCAGTACTTC
CASSTLAGSYEQYF
>TRBD1|TRBJ1-6|NA|TRBV19
TGTGCCAGTAGTTTACAGGGGGATTCACCCCTCCACTTT
CASSLQGDSPLHF
>TRBD2|TRBJ2-1|NA|TRBV2
TGTGCCAGCAGCTATAGCGGGAGCTCCTACAATGAGCAGTTCTTC
CASSYSGSSYNEQFF
>NA|TRBJ2-2|NA|TRBV25-1
TGTGCCATCAGCAGGGCGGGGACCGGGGAGCTGTTTTTT
CAISRAGTGELFF
>TRBD2|TRBJ2-1|NA|TRBV6-1
TGTGCCAGCAGAGGAGCGGGGAGCTCCTACAATGAGCAGTTCTTC
CASRGAGSSYNEQFF
>TRBD2|TRBJ2-2|NA|TRBV5-1
TGCGCCAGCAGTCTAGCGGGGGGGAACACCGGGGAGCTGTTTTTT
CASSLAGGNTGELFF
>TRBD1|TRBJ1-5|NA|TRBV2
TGTGCCAGCAGTGAAGTGGCAGGGGGCGGTCAGCCCCAGCATTTT
CASSEVAGGGQPQHF
>NA|TRBJ1-1|medium-sized|TRBV7-9
TGTGCCAGCAGCTTTCCAGGGGTCACTGAAGCTTTCTTT
CASSFPGVTEAFF
>TRBD1|TRBJ1-3|NA|TRBV7-6
TGTGCCAGCAGCGCTTCCGCAGGGGGCTCTGGAAACACCATATATTTT
CASSASAGGSGNTIYF
>NA|TRBJ1-1|NA|TRBV7-9
TGTTCCAGCAGCTTCGGCGGTCACGGAGTTGAAGCTTTCTTT
CSSSFGGHGVEAFF
>TRBD2|TRBJ2-3|NA|TRBV19
TGTGCCAGTAGTGTTACCGGGACTAGCGGGGGGAAAGATACGCAGTATTTT
CASSVTGTSGGKDTQYF
>TRBD1|TRBJ2-1|NA|TRBV7-9
TGTGCCAGCAGCCCTTTCGGAACAGGGGCCTCCTACAATGAGCAGTTCTTC
CASSPFGTGASYNEQFF
>NA|TRBJ1-2|NA|TRBV10-3
TGTGCCATGAGTACCTTAGGGCAGGGCCAGGACTATGGCTACACCTTC
CAMSTLGQGQDYGYTF
>TRBD1|TRBJ2-7|few|TRBV25-1
TGTGCCAGCAGTGGGACCGGGACAGGAAACTACGAGCAGTACTTC
CASSGTGTGNYEQYF
>TRBD1|TRBJ2-2|NA|TRBV7-2
TGTGCCAGCAGCTTAGGAGGGGGCGGAACCCCATCCCCCGGGGAGCTGTTTTTT
CASSLGGGGTPSPGELFF
>NA|TRBJ2-1|NA|TRBV7-6
TGTGCCAGCAGCTCCAGGGATTCCAATGAGCAGTTCTTC
CASSSRDSNEQFF
>NA|TRBJ2-7|NA|TRBV9
TGTGCCAGCAGCGTAGAACTGGGAGGAGGCTACGAGCAGTACTTC
CASSVELGGGYEQYF
>NA|TRBJ2-5|NA|TRBV5-1
TGCGCCAGCAGCTTGGCGGTGGTGAGAGAGACCCAGTACTTC
CASSLAVVRETQYF
>TRBD1|TRBJ1-5|NA|TRBV7-8
TGTGCCAGCACTCGAGGGACAGCCGCGGGAACCCAGCATTTT
CASTRGTAAGTQHF
>TRBD1|TRBJ2-5|NA|TRBV29-1
TGCAGCGTTATACCTGGACAGGGGGGAGAGGAGACCCAGTACTTC
CSVIPGQGGEETQYF
>TRBD1|TRBJ2-7|few|TRBV5-1
TGCGCCAGCAGGGGTAAAGGGACAGGGTCCTACGAGCAGTACTTC
CASRGKGTGSYEQYF
>NA|TRBJ2-5|NA|TRBV28
TGTGCCAGCAGCGGGTATCGGGAGACCCAGTACTTC
CASSGYRETQYF
>TRBD1|TRBJ2-1|NA|TRBV15
TGTGCCACCAGCAAAGTTGGGCAGGGGGCCCGCGAGCAGTTCTTC
CATSKVGQGAREQFF
>NA|TRBJ2-7|NA|TRBV27
TGTGCCAGCAGTCCAGCGGGGCAGGGGTTAGACTACGAGCAGTACTTC
CASSPAGQGLDYEQYF
>TRBD1|TRBJ1-2|NA|TRBV18
TGTGCCAGCTCACCAATGGGACAGGCTCACTATGGCTACACCTTC
CASSPMGQAHYGYTF
>TRBD1|TRBJ2-5|NA|TRBV6-5
TGTGCCAGCAGCAGGGACAGGGGGGAGACCCAGTACTTC
CASSRDRGETQYF
>TRBD1|TRBJ1-1|NA|TRBV12-5
TGTGCTAGTGGTTCCCCGACAGGGGTGAACACTGAAGCTTTCTTT
CASGSPTGVNTEAFF
>TRBD1|TRBJ2-7|NA|TRBV7-9
TGTGCCAGCAGCGCCCCTCGGACAGGGCTAACCTACGAGCAGTACTTC
CASSAPRTGLTYEQYF
>TRBD2|TRBJ2-3|once|TRBV10-3
TGTGCCATCAGTCCTCCCGGACTAGCGGGGGGCACAGATACGCAGTATTTT
CAISPPGLAGGTDTQYF
>TRBD2|TRBJ2-3|NA|TRBV4-1
TGCGCCAGCAGTAATTTAGCGGGAGTCGCAGATACGCAGTATTTT
CASSNLAGVADTQYF
>NA|TRBJ1-1|NA|TRBV6-1
TGTGCCAGCAGTCCCTGGGAGAGGTTGAACACTGAAGCTTTCTTT
CASSPWERLNTEAFF
>TRBD2|TRBJ2-3|few|TRBV9
TGTGCCAGCAGCGTAGGGACTAGCGGCCACACAGATACGCAGTATTTT
CASSVGTSGHTDTQYF
>NA|TRBJ2-1|NA|TRBV9
TGTGCCAGCAGCGCCCCCCCCATGGCAGGAAATGAGCAGTTCTTC
CASSAPPMAGNEQFF
>NA|TRBJ1-1|NA|TRBV7-9
TGTGCCAGCAGTTTGTATCGACAGTCAGAAGCTTTCTTT
CASSLYRQSEAFF
>NA|TRBJ1-3|NA|TRBV29-1
TGCAGCGCGGACGCAGGGGTCACTGGAAACACCATATATTTT
CSADAGVTGNTIYF